These 11 T cell receptor beta chains share one sample of origin, sequenced in a study of glioma-infiltrating T cells after dendritic cell vaccination (TCRdb year 2016). The library was built by means of the immunoSEQ multiplex PCR assay. This is the immuneACCESS table as TCRdb keeps it, with only in-frame sequences that have V and J called. A part of the clones is gone; compared with another copy, unresolved V genes explain less than half, and the rest is unexplained. This sample has 80,000 to 100,000 clones in its table, and about 80% of those were observed once. The top ten clonotypes cover roughly 5.7% of the sample. Material: blood, obtained before dendritic cell vaccination. Receptors originate from a human donor with glioblastoma.

The chain recombines TRBV29-1 with TRBJ1-1, with D perhaps matching TRBD1 (6 bases). The CDR3 is 13 amino acids. The ends were cut back, 7 bases at V and 1 base at J, with 13 bases in the middle. The V gene's germline CDR1 is SQVTM and CDR2 ANQGSEA. The CDR3 DNA reads as TGCAGCGGAGTGGACAGCAAGAACACTGAAGCTTTCTTT. This sequence encodes CSGVDSKNTEAFF.

V gene TRBV7-9 combines with J gene TRBJ1-1; a possible D gene is TRBD1 (5 bases). CDR3 length equals 15 residues. Germline V gene sequence: CDR1 SEHNR, CDR2 FQNEAQ (reference sequence). V lost 2 bases to trimming and J lost 0 bases, with 10 bases between them. The CDR3 protein is CASSLRATVNTEAFF. The CDR3 nucleotides are TGTGCCAGCAGCTTAAGGGCGACAGTGAACACTGAAGCTTTCTTT.

The CDR3 here is CASTPPLGWSYNEQFF. DNA for the CDR3: TGTGCCAGCACCCCACCTCTAGGCTGGTCCTACAATGAGCAGTTCTTC. The V gene is TRBV7-8, the J gene TRBJ2-1; D remains ambiguous. The CDR3 sequence is 16 residues long. Looked up from germline, CDR1 is SGHVS and CDR2 is FQNEAQ. The V end lost 7 bases, the J end lost 1 base, and 17 bases lay between the germline ends.

As concerns this clone: The junction and the germline gene differ at one end; a read error may be behind it. The chain uses TRBV7-7 and TRBJ2-6; 10 bases match TRBD1. This CDR3 is 18 amino acids long. The germline V gene encodes CDR1 SSHAT and CDR2 FNYEAQ (reference sequence). CDR3 sequence reads: CASSHDRGQSSGANVLTF. Written as DNA, the CDR3 is TGTGCTAGCAGCCACGACAGGGGGCAAAGCTCTGGGGCCAACGTCCTGACTTTC.

There are a few counts of this clone. The chain employs TRBV6-1 and TRBJ2-7; TRBD1 might be the D (6 bases). Looked up from germline, CDR1 is MNHNS and CDR2 is SASEGT. Trimming removed 3 bases from V and 0 bases from J, with 9 bases in between. The CDR3 length is 14 residues. CDR3 DNA: TGTGCCAGCAGTGACAGGACAGTCTCCTACGAGCAGTACTTC. It encodes CASSDRTVSYEQYF.

The CDR3: CASSLRPGGTGELFF. The CDR3, as DNA: TGTGCCAGCAGCCTCAGGCCAGGGGGCACCGGGGAGCTGTTTTTT. The V call is TRBV6-5, the J call TRBJ2-2; 7 bases fit TRBD1. This CDR3 has 15 residues. The germline gives CDR1 MNHEY, CDR2 SVGAGI. J was trimmed by 4 bases and V by 6 bases; bases with no gene match: 8.

The rearrangement links TRBV18 to TRBJ2-7; 8 bases align to TRBD2. Germline loops: CDR1 KGHSH, CDR2 LQKENI. V lost 3 bases to trimming and J lost 2 bases; unmatched junction nucleotides: 12. This CDR3 contains 17 residues. CDR3 DNA: TGTGCCAGCTCACCGCAACTGAGCGGGGGCGCCACCTACGAGCAGTACTTC. Residues: CASSPQLSGGATYEQYF. Supplemented by reference TRBV18 and TRBJ2-7, the full variable domain reads NAGVMQNPRHLVRRRGQEARLRCSPMKGHSHVYWYRQLPEEGLKFMVYLQKENIIDESGMPKERFSAEFPKEGPSILRIQQVVRGDSAAYFCASSPQLSGGATYEQYFGPGTRLTVT.

The chain uses TRBV6-5 and TRBJ1-1; D might be TRBD1 (6 bases). With 4 bases removed from V and 6 bases from J, the gap between germline ends came to 12 bases. The CDR3 totals 13 residues. CDR1 is MNHEY and CDR2 is SVGAGI in the germline V gene. Written as DNA, the CDR3 is TGTGCCAGCAGTTCCGCAGGGGCGTCTGAAGCTTTCTTT. This gives the protein CASSSAGASEAFF.

The rearrangement uses TRBV7-9 and TRBJ2-7; tentatively, D is TRBD2 (6 bases). The germline V gene encodes CDR1 SEHNR and CDR2 FQNEAQ (reference sequence). V dropped 1 base and J dropped 0 bases, with 13 bases sitting between them. The length of the CDR3 is 16 residues. CDR3: CASSLVGGRNSYEQYF. CDR3 in DNA: TGTGCCAGCAGCTTAGTGGGGGGTCGGAACTCCTACGAGCAGTACTTC.

The chain links TRBV28 to TRBJ2-1; D uncertain. The CDR3 sequence is 17 residues long. The V gene's germline CDR1 is MDHEN and CDR2 SYDVKM. Trimming left V 2 bases short and J 0 bases short, with 14 bases between. CDR3 sequence: CASSLIPGRSSYNEQFF. The CDR3 DNA reads as TGTGCCAGCAGTTTAATCCCCGGTCGGAGCTCCTACAATGAGCAGTTCTTC.

The chain links TRBV30 to TRBJ1-5; 7 nucleotides match TRBD1. The CDR3 length is 15 residues. V gave up 5 bases and J gave up 3 bases; unmatched junction bases: 10. Germline V CDR1 and CDR2: GTSNPN, SVGIG (reference sequence). The CDR3 spells CAWATPGTVNQPQHF. CDR3 DNA sequence: TGTGCCTGGGCTACCCCCGGGACAGTCAATCAGCCCCAGCATTTT.